The source of this T cell receptor beta chain is a study of circulating and synovial CD4+ cells in juvenile arthritis. Data came from immunoSEQ multiplex PCR; TCRdb stores just in-frame clones and leaves some out. Among some 35,000 clones listed, approximately 96% were seen once. Details on this clone: As yet, its antigen is unknown.

Points from the study as a whole: Bulk blood CD4 repertoires were more diverse than these. These blood cells shared more CDR3 sequences with synovium than bulk blood. CPL and bulk CD4 samples differed at least tenfold in T cell genomes. Shared-clonotype fractions with synovium likely underestimate full repertoire overlap.

Input material: CD4+ T cells from blood. This TCR came from a human donor with juvenile idiopathic arthritis.

This CDR3 reads CASSSDIYEQYF. The CDR3, as DNA: TGCGCCAGCAGCTCTGACATTTACGAGCAGTACTTC. The genes are TRBV4-1 and TRBJ2-7; D gene ambiguous. The CDR3 contains 12 residues. With 5 bases removed from V and 4 bases from J, the gap between germline ends came to 9 bases. Per germline, CDR1 MGHRA and CDR2 YSYEKL.